These 20 T cell receptor beta chains were sequenced from one sample in a study of T cells in Graves' hyperthyroidism and ophthalmopathy (dated by TCRdb to about 2019). Libraries were built with multiplex PCR. This sample was sequenced with an Illumina HiSeq 2000. The TCR beta CDR3 regions were amplified from RNA transcripts. For the first round of RT-PCR on the TCR CDR3, the HTBI primer set was used together with the Qiagen OneStep RT-PCR kit. TCRdb reworked the public reads: Q25 trimming with fastp, MiXCR clone assembly, productive beta chains retained. Each CDR3 protein gets just one entry, which takes the most common genes and DNA from the rows behind it. Counted in this sample were some 490,000 distinct CDR3 sequences; less than 25% of them appeared once. Around 50% of the sample lies in the top ten. Sequencing used blood. The receptor set was obtained from a woman aged 70 to 79 with Graves' ophthalmopathy.

CDR3 region: CASTFNARAQETQYF. CDR3 nucleotide sequence: TGTGCCAGCACCTTCAACGCCCGAGCCCAAGAGACCCAGTACTTC. The V gene is TRBV3-1, the J gene TRBJ2-5, with D uncertain. CDR3 length equals 15 residues. The V gene's germline CDR1 is LGHDT and CDR2 YNNKEL (reference sequence). Deletions cut 7 bases from V and 1 base from J, with 16 bases between.

This chain joins TRBV19 and TRBJ1-1; TRBD1 matches 7 bases. The CDR3 contains 15 residues. Germline CDR1 LNHDA, CDR2 SQIVND (reference sequence). V trimming: 1 base; J trimming: 6 bases; junction bases outside the gene matches: 8. The CDR3 sequence is CASSIGLTGVAEAFF. Here the CDR3 DNA reads TGTGCCAGTAGTATAGGTCTCACAGGGGTCGCTGAAGCTTTCTTT.

The chain is built from TRBV30 and TRBJ1-2, with TRBD1 as a possible D gene (6 bases). CDR3 length: 14 residues. Germline loops: CDR1 GTSNPN, CDR2 SVGIG (reference sequence). The germline V and J ends were trimmed by 2 bases and 4 bases, with 14 bases remaining between them. Here the CDR3 DNA reads TGTGCCTGGAGTACCTCCAGGGGTTTCTATGGCTACACCTTC. Protein sequence: CAWSTSRGFYGYTF.

This clonotype was seen only a few times. This chain connects TRBV20-1 to TRBJ1-5; TRBD1 is a possible D gene (6 bases). Germline V gives CDR1 DFQATT, CDR2 SNEGSKA (reference sequence). This CDR3 is built from 16 residues. V gave up 3 bases and J gave up 2 bases, with 17 bases separating them. This CDR3 reads CSASPGQGGGNQPQHF. The CDR3 coding sequence is TGCAGTGCTAGCCCGGGACAAGGAGGAGGCAATCAGCCCCAGCATTTT.

This clonotype occurred many times. The chain is built from TRBV29-1 and TRBJ2-3; TRBD2 matches 8 bases. V trimming: 4 bases; J trimming: 0 bases; junction bases outside the gene matches: 6. Germline V gene sequence: CDR1 SQVTM, CDR2 ANQGSEA. The CDR3 extends over 15 amino acids. The CDR3 protein is CSVVRSGGSTDTQYF. CDR3 coding DNA: TGCAGCGTTGTAAGATCGGGAGGGAGCACAGATACGCAGTATTTT.

The rearrangement uses TRBV30 and TRBJ1-5; D is ambiguous. Germline values: CDR1 GTSNPN, CDR2 SVGIG (reference sequence). The V gene lost 0 bases and the J gene lost 10 bases, with 13 bases spanning the gap. The CDR3 is 13 residues long. CDR3 sequence: CAWSVRLKEPQHF. DNA of the CDR3: TGTGCCTGGAGTGTACGACTCAAGGAACCCCAGCATTTT.

V usage is TRBV5-5 and J usage is TRBJ1-5; 10 bases agree with TRBD1. This CDR3 contains 18 residues. Per the germline V gene, CDR1 is SGHKS and CDR2 is YYEKEE (reference sequence). Unmatched junction bases numbered 9, after V lost 1 base and J lost 2 bases. The DNA for the CDR3 is TGTGCCAGCAGCTTGCGCCCCGGGACAGGGGCAGGCAATCAGCCCCAGCATTTT. Amino acid sequence: CASSLRPGTGAGNQPQHF.

This clonotype was detected a few times. J is TRBJ2-3 and V is TRBV15, with 8 bases that match TRBD1. V gave up 1 base and J gave up 4 bases; unmatched junction bases: 13. Looked up from germline, CDR1 is LNHNV and CDR2 is YYDKDF (reference sequence). This CDR3 region has 18 residues. CDR3 sequence: CATSRGVPAGGSADTQYF. The CDR3 bases are TGTGCCACCAGCAGAGGTGTTCCAGCAGGGGGCTCGGCAGATACGCAGTATTTT.

The chain combines TRBV29-1 with TRBJ2-3, with TRBD2 identical over 11 bases. This CDR3 region has 16 residues. V was clipped by 8 bases and J by 0 bases; unmatched bases: 10. Per germline, CDR1 SQVTM and CDR2 ANQGSEA. The CDR3 bases are TGCAGCACGACTAGCGGGGAGGCAACTAGCACAGATACGCAGTATTTT. Translating it yields CSTTSGEATSTDTQYF.

This clonotype appeared a few times. This chain uses TRBV20-1 with TRBJ2-1; 11 nucleotides line up with TRBD1. Germline V gives CDR1 DFQATT, CDR2 SNEGSKA (reference sequence). CDR3 length: 14 residues. The V gene end was trimmed by 4 bases and the J gene end by 4 bases; junction bases not matched to a gene: 3. In DNA form, the CDR3 reads TGCAGTGCTACCGGGACAGGGGGTTACAATGAGCAGTTCTTC. This translates into CSATGTGGYNEQFF.

The chain is built from TRBV10-3 and TRBJ1-2, with 7 positions matching TRBD1. The length of the CDR3 is 18 residues. Germline-derived CDR1 and CDR2 are ENHRY and SYGVKD. After removal of 7 bases from V and 6 bases from J, the junction contained 23 bases not matched to a gene. The CDR3: CAITNRGGGEGEGNGYTF. DNA of the CDR3: TGTGCCATCACTAACAGGGGAGGGGGCGAGGGCGAAGGAAATGGCTACACCTTC.

This clonotype was found a few times. The rearrangement links TRBV20-1 to TRBJ2-3; D remains ambiguous. Deletions cut 7 bases from V and 2 bases from J, with 7 bases between. CDR1 and CDR2 from the germline V gene are DFQATT and SNEGSKA (reference sequence). The CDR3 contains 11 residues. The CDR3 DNA reads TGCAGTGTTCCGATCACAGATACGCAGTATTTT. Translated: CSVPITDTQYF.

The table lists this clonotype with a few counts. The V gene is TRBV27, the J gene TRBJ2-5, with D tentatively TRBD1 (6 bases). Germline values: CDR1 MNHEY, CDR2 SMNVEV (reference sequence). With 5 bases removed from V and 2 bases from J, the gap between germline ends came to 21 bases. The CDR3 runs to 17 residues. CDR3 in DNA: TGTGCCAGCAGTCCACCTCCACAGGGTTTAAGACAAGAGACCCAGTACTTC. Protein sequence: CASSPPPQGLRQETQYF.

This clonotype has just a few counts. This chain links TRBV30 with TRBJ1-2, with D maybe TRBD1 (5 bases). The germline gives CDR1 GTSNPN, CDR2 SVGIG (reference sequence). Trimming took off 4 bases at V and 10 bases at J, with 25 bases between the two ends. The CDR3 is made up of 15 amino acids. The CDR3 sequence is CAWTPGATGQRSYTF. CDR3 in DNA: TGTGCCTGGACTCCGGGAGCCACAGGTCAACGATCCTACACCTTC.

The chain combines TRBV7-9 with TRBJ2-3; D perhaps matches TRBD2 (6 bases). The CDR3 has 14 amino acids. Trimming removed 5 bases at V and 3 bases at J, with 12 bases between. CDR1 and CDR2 from the germline V gene are SEHNR and FQNEAQ (reference sequence). CDR3 sequence reads: CASSDMGGTDTQYF. The CDR3 nucleotides read TGTGCCAGCAGCGACATGGGGGGAACAGATACGCAGTATTTT. The full variable domain, completed using reference TRBV7-9 and TRBJ2-3, is DTGVSQNPRHKITKRGQNVTFRCDPISEHNRLYWYRQTLGQGPEFLTYFQNEAQLEKSRLLSDRFSAERPKGSFSTLEIQRTEQGDSAMYLCASSDMGGTDTQYFGPGTRLTVL.

This clonotype has at least ten counts. The chain joins TRBV28 to TRBJ2-7, with D tentatively TRBD1 (5 bases). The V end lost 6 bases, the J end lost 6 bases, and 24 bases lay between the germline ends. Per germline, CDR1 MDHEN and CDR2 SYDVKM. The CDR3 is made up of 16 amino acids. The CDR3 DNA sequence: TGTGCCAGCAGCGAACACCTCCCAGGGCGGTCTGGCGAGCAGTACTTC. This sequence encodes CASSEHLPGRSGEQYF.

The chain couples TRBV20-1 to TRBJ2-7, with a possible D match to TRBD1 (6 bases). The CDR3 covers 14 residues. V lost 1 base and J 2 bases, leaving 12 bases between the germline ends. Germline V gene lookup returns CDR1 DFQATT and CDR2 SNEGSKA (reference sequence). The DNA of the CDR3 is TGCAGTGCTAGAGTTGGACAGACCCCCTACGAGCAGTACTTC. Translated, it gives CSARVGQTPYEQYF.

The chain combines TRBV11-2 with TRBJ1-6; a possible D gene is TRBD1 (5 bases). Between the trimmed V and J ends, which lost 5 bases and 9 bases, there was a span of 14 bases. Germline loops: CDR1 SGHAT, CDR2 FQNNGV. The length of the CDR3 is 14 residues. The CDR3: CASSQRGVGSPLHF. CDR3 nucleotides: TGTGCCAGCAGCCAACGAGGGGTGGGTTCACCCCTCCACTTT.

The V call is TRBV28, the J call TRBJ2-1; no clear D gene. The CDR3 loop spans 11 amino acids. Trimming left V 5 bases short and J 6 bases short, with 5 bases between. Germline loops: CDR1 MDHEN, CDR2 SYDVKM. The CDR3 sequence is CASSNPNEQFF. CDR3 bases: TGTGCCAGCAGTAACCCCAATGAGCAGTTCTTC.

Many counts were recorded for this clonotype. The V and J genes are TRBV6-1 and TRBJ1-1; D call uncertain. The CDR3 runs 14 residues. CDR1 MNHNS and CDR2 SASEGT come from the germline V gene. V was shortened by 1 base and J by 4 bases, with 10 bases between the two germline ends. CDR3 residues: CASSEGRVLTEAFF. The CDR3, as DNA: TGTGCCAGCAGTGAAGGACGTGTCCTCACTGAAGCTTTCTTT.